This T cell receptor beta chain was captured in a study of cytomegalovirus exposure and HLA in healthy donors (dated by TCRdb to 2016 to 2017). Study-wide context: In an earlier analysis of 587 of the donors, approximately 260 Gb of sequence data and 100 million or so unique TCR beta sequences from approximately 180 million T cells were reported. Approximately 310 gigabases of sequencing data and tens of millions of unique TCR sequences were included in an early release covering roughly 600 HLA-typed donors. Of the roughly 400 genotyped donors, about 84% fell in the genetic ancestry cluster associated with self-reported Caucasian donors. The study was designed to test whether signatures of past pathogen exposure could be identified by cataloging public T cell receptors. The study used immunosequencing to profile the T cell repertoires of around 600 subjects and linked those repertoires to cytomegalovirus serostatus. A separate validation cohort of roughly 130 different subjects was used in addition to the approximately 640-subject first cohort. To predict cytomegalovirus infection status, the study combined high-throughput TCR immunosequencing, statistical association of individual TCRs with disease status, and machine learning. In a later analysis, previously published TCR beta repertoires from 500 to 750 donors were re-analyzed and high-resolution HLA genotyping was added so that TCR occurrence patterns could be studied. Rather than using new phenotypic data, the later analysis identified candidate immune exposures from TCR beta sequences and from how often those sequences occurred across donors. An earlier analysis of 500 to 750 of the donors applied high-throughput TCR beta sequencing to assess whether each TCR beta V gene segment acted as functional or pseudogenic. Donor age, sex, ethnicity and CMV serostatus were compiled alongside the repertoire data. In a later genetic analysis, genome-wide SNP genotypes for about three fifths of the 666 donors were used, and that subset was treated as a discovery cohort. All discovery cohort repertoires had been generated using a single sequencing platform. HLA typing included class I and class II loci at four-digit resolution. The number of donors typed differed by locus, with roughly 629-640 for A, B, C, DRB1 and DQB1, more than 500 for DQA1, 600 to 610 for DPA1, and some 440 for DPB1. Several DR-DQ haplotypes were handled as single units for association and clustering because linkage in the cohort was strong. Among some 410 genotyped donors of the cohort, an average of roughly 230,000 unique TCR beta nucleotide sequences was sequenced per donor, of which about 19% were non-productive. Points the paper makes about the study in general: Because HLA typing was missing for some donors at each locus, association tests included only the typed subset. Some IMGT-functional V segments, including TRBV6-2 and TRBV6-3, could not be told apart with the 87-base-pair reads, so those segments were excluded. In both the original and validation cohorts, the classifier was reported to diagnose cytomegalovirus status with high specificity and sensitivity. Most TCR sequences were observed very rarely across donors, whereas some public TCRs were present in many individuals. A total of fewer than 200 TCR beta chains were listed by the study as associated with cytomegalovirus. A cluster of highly shared sequence variants was judged likely to be a technical artifact of the sequencing pipeline. It was suggested by the authors that the approach could potentially be generalized to other disease states and immunological phenotypes. Correlated functional status among segregating V segments might be attributable to linkage disequilibrium, but an unknown experimental factor could not be ruled out. A further reported finding was that TCR beta sequences accurately predicted the HLA-A and HLA-B alleles for most subjects in the first cohort. In a later genetic analysis, fewer N-insertions in productive TCRs were reported among donors in an Asian-associated ancestry cluster than the roughly 700-donor mean. Broadly in line with IMGT annotations, most TCR beta V segments showed up in productive rearrangements about 87% or about 30% of the time in an earlier analysis of around 600 of the donors. Three of the identified cytomegalovirus-associated TCR beta chains were confirmed in vitro to be specific for cytomegalovirus antigens. Because counts were too low, about 18 rarely observed V segments, including chromosome 9 orphons, were excluded from the earlier analysis of 587 of the donors. According to a later analysis, TCR association rates differed among HLA loci, with DRB1 alleles showing the most associated TCRs and HLA-C alleles showing the fewest. An association between a missense DCLRE1C variant and V-gene and J-gene trimming of TCR beta chains was found in a later genetic analysis and replicated in an independent cohort. Assigning TCR associations to individual alleles was difficult when HLA alleles, especially DR and DQ, strongly co-occurred. Immune exposure information for the cohort was limited to CMV serostatus. A later analysis associated about 17,000 TCR beta sequences with specific HLA alleles at a false discovery rate of 0.05. In this cohort, only TCR beta chains were sequenced, and detectable features were limited by the absence of alpha or paired-chain data. Compared with equally common non-associated chains, HLA-associated TCR beta chains in a later analysis were more clonally expanded and had lower generation probabilities. According to a later analysis, parvovirus B19, influenza, CMV and Epstein-Barr virus appeared linked to several top co-occurrence clusters. In a later analysis, most CMV-associated TCR beta chains were found to appear HLA-restricted, with HLA associations seemingly driven largely by CMV exposure. Roughly uniform sequencing depth across donors was assumed in presence/absence analyses, although this assumption may not hold.

Libraries were prepared through the immunoSEQ multiplex PCR assay. For the multiplex PCR, a mixture combining 60 forward primers for TCR Vbeta segments and 13 reverse primers for TCR Jbeta segments was used. The CDR3 region of rearranged TCR beta genes was amplified from genomic DNA with a multiplex PCR assay. Amplified TCR beta libraries were sequenced as 87-base-pair reads on the Illumina HiSeq System. On the authors' methods: Across the 670 or so repertoires, a later analysis counted tens of millions of unique TCR beta chains, 9.5 million to 13 million of which were shared by at least two donors. Raw reads were error-corrected and collapsed into unique sequences by a nearest-neighbor algorithm in which closely related sequences were merged to remove PCR and sequencing errors. V, D and J gene segments were assigned by aligning CDR3 sequences to IMGT reference sequences. For a sequence to be retained, at least a six-nucleotide match to both a V gene segment and a J gene segment was required. Rearrangements were classified as productive when the CDR3 lacked stop codons and remained in frame with V and J, and all other rearrangements were classified as non-productive. CDR3 was defined by IMGT convention, running from the second conserved V-encoded cysteine to the conserved J-encoded phenylalanine. In an earlier analysis of more than 550 of the donors, sequences lacking an unambiguous match to a single V gene segment were excluded. An earlier analysis of over 450 of the donors classified V segments as functional when productive rearrangements were above 56.7% and as segregating when the standard deviation between donors was above 5%. To diagnose cytomegalovirus status from the catalog of TCR beta chain sequences, a statistical classification framework was built. In a later analysis, TCR nucleotide sequences were compared against IMGT/GENE-DB human TR gene sequences so that V and J genes could be assigned. The TCRdist pipeline was used in a later analysis to assign CDR3 sequences and most-parsimonious VDJ recombination scenarios. In a later analysis, every TCR beta chain was defined by the combination of its CDR3 amino acid sequence and its V-gene family, and reads without a unique V-gene family were dropped. In a later analysis, approximately 590 highly shared, low-generation-probability nucleotide sequences were removed to address suspected cross-contamination and a sequencing artifact. In a later analysis, a clonal expansion index for each public chain was calculated from normalized within-repertoire ranks of inferred template counts. In a later analysis, generation probabilities were computed with a VDJ recombination model fitted to out-of-frame rearrangements, and the resulting probabilities were checked against IGoR. Hypergeometric tests were used in a later analysis to score TCR-TCR, TCR-HLA and TCR-CMV co-occurrence, with a repertoire-size bias correction applied to the TCR pairs. To estimate false discovery rates, a later analysis permuted the HLA or CMV assignments 20 times. In a later analysis, co-occurring TCRs were grouped using DBSCAN, and TCRdist sequence similarity was added for clustering within HLA-allele-positive subsets. Repertoires with fewer than 30,000 or more than 120,000 public chains were left out of co-occurrence clustering, as were about 5 repertoires with anomalous nucleotide sharing. In its TCRdb copy, this immuneACCESS table keeps in-frame sequences only and misses some clones. Where compared with another copy, unresolved V genes explain less than half of these, and the others have no known cause. V and J calls and clone size are copied from that table; D and trimming were computed from the DNA. The sample table shows fewer than 250,000 clones, and around 86% are seen once. Approximately 1.7% of the sample goes to the ten largest clones.

CDR1 and CDR2, looked up from the germline V gene, are MNHEY and SVGAGI. The V and J ends are trimmed by 2 bases and 2 bases, leaving 9 bases between them. Including cysteine and phenylalanine, the CDR3 has 14 amino acids. Only CDR3 DNA remains: 42 bases, in frame from the first base. The cohort comprised 710 or so healthy bone marrow donors. At the time of sampling, all cohort members were nominally healthy, though unrecorded immune exposures were likely present. The donor was CMV seronegative and belonged to the group of around 400 seronegative cohort members. A peripheral blood sample was collected from each donor, and TCR beta sequencing was performed on peripheral blood mononuclear cells. The Qiagen DNeasy Blood Extraction Kit was used to extract genomic DNA from the blood cell samples. In the case of this clone: The clone's antigen remains unknown. Base qualities are not provided; no much larger clone lies one nucleotide away.

Here the chain combines TRBV6-5 and TRBJ1-1, and TRBD1 may be the D gene, going by 5 matching bases. The sequence was obtained from a woman between 18 and 29 years old in good health and CMV-seronegative. The specimen was PBMCs. The nucleotides are TGTGCCAGCAGTTACAGTGGGGCCAACACTGAAGCTTTCTTT. It translates to CASSYSGANTEAFF.